This is a list of T cell receptor beta chains from one sample in a study of Tregs in tolerant kidney transplant recipients. Data came from immunoSEQ multiplex PCR; TCRdb stores just in-frame clones and leaves some out. This sample yields 50,000 to 65,000 clones, of which 87% are seen a single time; 3.5% to 4.5% belongs to the top ten. This specimen consisted of CD4+ T cells from blood (PBMCs), obtained 6 months after the transplant. The receptors were gathered from a human patient who received a combined kidney and bone marrow transplant. Some T cells may possibly be graft donor cells. CDR3s include the opening cysteine and the closing phenylalanine or tryptophan. Each record gives: clone size, V gene, J gene, D gene, CDR3 DNA, CDR3 protein. D genes are given only for firm matches. Only part of the rows carry a size: once, few, many, or a class if the clone is expanded.

clone size: .
V gene: TRBV28
J gene: TRBJ2-2
D gene: TRBD2
CDR3 DNA: TGTGCCAGCAGTTCGCATAGCGGGCGTTTCGGGGAGCTGTTTTTT
CDR3 protein: CASSSHSGRFGELFF

clone size: .
V gene: TRBV4-3
J gene: TRBJ1-2
D gene: TRBD1
CDR3 DNA: TGCGCCAGCAGCCAGGGACAGCAGGGTTACTATGGCTACACCTTC
CDR3 protein: CASSQGQQGYYGYTF

clone size: .
V gene: TRBV15
J gene: TRBJ2-1
D gene: TRBD2
CDR3 DNA: TGTGCCACCAGCAGAGAGCGCCTAGCGGGAGGTTACCATGAGCAGTTCTTC
CDR3 protein: CATSRERLAGGYHEQFF

clone size: .
V gene: TRBV7-2
J gene: TRBJ2-3
D gene: .
CDR3 DNA: TGTGCCAGCAGCCGCAGCGGGCACGACACAGATACGCAGTATTTT
CDR3 protein: CASSRSGHDTDTQYF

clone size: .
V gene: TRBV6-6
J gene: TRBJ1-2
D gene: .
CDR3 DNA: TGTGCCAGCAGTTACGGCCAGGGTCCCTATGGCTACACCTTC
CDR3 protein: CASSYGQGPYGYTF

clone size: .
V gene: TRBV27
J gene: TRBJ1-6
D gene: .
CDR3 DNA: TGTGCCAGCAGTTTTGACAATCCTAATTCCCCCCTCCACTTT
CDR3 protein: CASSFDNPNSPLHF

clone size: .
V gene: TRBV7-2
J gene: TRBJ2-7
D gene: .
CDR3 DNA: TGTGCCAGCAGCTTAAGCGGGTTCCCCTACGAGCAGTACTTC
CDR3 protein: CASSLSGFPYEQYF

clone size: .
V gene: TRBV7-2
J gene: TRBJ2-7
D gene: .
CDR3 DNA: TGTGCCAGCAGCTTAGTGCGGACCTACGAGCAGTACTTC
CDR3 protein: CASSLVRTYEQYF

clone size: once
V gene: TRBV5-1
J gene: TRBJ2-1
D gene: TRBD2
CDR3 DNA: TGCGCCAGCAGCTTTCGGACTAGCGGAACCCACTACAATGAGCAGTTCTTC
CDR3 protein: CASSFRTSGTHYNEQFF

clone size: once
V gene: TRBV18
J gene: TRBJ2-7
D gene: .
CDR3 DNA: TGTGCCAGCTCACCACCGACAAATACGTACTACGAGCAGTACTTC
CDR3 protein: CASSPPTNTYYEQYF

clone size: .
V gene: TRBV30
J gene: TRBJ1-5
D gene: .
CDR3 DNA: TGTGCCTGGACCGCCGGGTCTTTTGGGCAGCCCCAGCATTTT
CDR3 protein: CAWTAGSFGQPQHF

clone size: .
V gene: TRBV14
J gene: TRBJ2-5
D gene: TRBD1
CDR3 DNA: TGTGCCAGCAGCCAAGGATGGGACAGGGGGCGCGGGGAGACCCAGTACTTC
CDR3 protein: CASSQGWDRGRGETQYF

clone size: .
V gene: TRBV7-2
J gene: TRBJ2-3
D gene: TRBD2
CDR3 DNA: TGTGCCAGCAGCTTACGTGGGGTGGCGGGAGGCGCAGATACGCAGTATTTT
CDR3 protein: CASSLRGVAGGADTQYF

clone size: .
V gene: TRBV7-2
J gene: TRBJ2-7
D gene: .
CDR3 DNA: TGTGCCAGCAGCCAGGACAGATACTCCTACGAGCAGTACTTC
CDR3 protein: CASSQDRYSYEQYF

clone size: few
V gene: TRBV11-3
J gene: TRBJ2-3
D gene: .
CDR3 DNA: TGTGCCAGCAGCTTGGAGGGAGATACGCAGTATTTT
CDR3 protein: CASSLEGDTQYF

clone size: .
V gene: TRBV11-3
J gene: TRBJ1-1
D gene: .
CDR3 DNA: TGTGCCAGCAGCACTAAAATAGGGGTAATGAACACTGAAGCTTTCTTT
CDR3 protein: CASSTKIGVMNTEAFF

clone size: .
V gene: TRBV11-2
J gene: TRBJ1-1
D gene: TRBD1
CDR3 DNA: TGTGCCAGCAGCCAAGTCCCGGGACAGGGGCCCGACACTGAAGCTTTCTTT
CDR3 protein: CASSQVPGQGPDTEAFF

clone size: .
V gene: TRBV11-3
J gene: TRBJ1-6
D gene: .
CDR3 DNA: TGTGCCAGCAGCTTCGATCCCGCGCCGACGGCGAGGGAGTATAATTCACCCCTCCACTTT
CDR3 protein: CASSFDPAPTAREYNSPLHF

clone size: .
V gene: TRBV7-8
J gene: TRBJ2-1
D gene: .
CDR3 DNA: TGTGCCAGCAGAGGGGAAGGGCCGAGTTACAATGAGCAGTTCTTC
CDR3 protein: CASRGEGPSYNEQFF

clone size: few
V gene: TRBV7-9
J gene: TRBJ1-5
D gene: .
CDR3 DNA: TGTGCCAGCAGCTTAGGAGGGTCTCAGCCCCAGCATTTT
CDR3 protein: CASSLGGSQPQHF

clone size: .
V gene: TRBV6-5
J gene: TRBJ2-2
D gene: .
CDR3 DNA: TGTGCCAGCACTCCGAGGGGGGGGGCCACCGGGGAGCTGTTTTTT
CDR3 protein: CASTPRGGATGELFF

clone size: once
V gene: TRBV30
J gene: TRBJ1-2
D gene: TRBD1
CDR3 DNA: TGTGCCTGGAGTCCCGGGACAGGGTATGGCTACACCTTC
CDR3 protein: CAWSPGTGYGYTF

clone size: .
V gene: TRBV5-8
J gene: TRBJ1-1
D gene: .
CDR3 DNA: TGTGCCAGCAGCTTTCGACCACCCGTCAGGGTCACTGAAGCTTTCTTT
CDR3 protein: CASSFRPPVRVTEAFF

clone size: .
V gene: TRBV11-2
J gene: TRBJ2-5
D gene: TRBD2
CDR3 DNA: TGTGCCAGCAGCTTCCTCTGGACTAGCGGGGGGCAAGAGACCCAGTACTTC
CDR3 protein: CASSFLWTSGGQETQYF

clone size: .
V gene: TRBV6-4
J gene: TRBJ1-1
D gene: .
CDR3 DNA: TGTGCCAGCAGTGTCTCTCAAGGGAGCACTGAAGCTTTCTTT
CDR3 protein: CASSVSQGSTEAFF

clone size: .
V gene: TRBV6-1
J gene: TRBJ2-7
D gene: TRBD2
CDR3 DNA: TGTGCCAGCAGGGCTAGCGGGGCTACGGAGCAGTACTTC
CDR3 protein: CASRASGATEQYF

clone size: .
V gene: TRBV7-8
J gene: TRBJ2-7
D gene: .
CDR3 DNA: TGTGCCAGCAGCTTAGTTGGCGGGCGCTCCTACGAGCAGTACTTC
CDR3 protein: CASSLVGGRSYEQYF

clone size: .
V gene: TRBV28
J gene: TRBJ2-5
D gene: TRBD1
CDR3 DNA: TGTGCCAGCAGTAGGACAGGGCACGAAGAGACCCAGTACTTC
CDR3 protein: CASSRTGHEETQYF

clone size: .
V gene: TRBV10-1
J gene: TRBJ2-2
D gene: TRBD1
CDR3 DNA: TGCGCCAGCACCACAGGGGGCCGAACCGGGGAGCTGTTTTTT
CDR3 protein: CASTTGGRTGELFF

clone size: .
V gene: TRBV19
J gene: TRBJ1-5
D gene: .
CDR3 DNA: TGTGCCAGTAGTATGGGGCCAATTTATAGCAATCAGCCCCAGCATTTT
CDR3 protein: CASSMGPIYSNQPQHF

clone size: .
V gene: TRBV7-2
J gene: TRBJ2-2
D gene: TRBD2
CDR3 DNA: TGTGCCAGCAGCTTAGGACTAGCGGGAACCGGGGAGCTGTTTTTT
CDR3 protein: CASSLGLAGTGELFF

clone size: .
V gene: TRBV9
J gene: TRBJ1-4
D gene: .
CDR3 DNA: TGTGCCAGCATCTACGGGGGGGATCCGAATGAAAAACTGTTTTTT
CDR3 protein: CASIYGGDPNEKLFF

clone size: .
V gene: TRBV4-3
J gene: TRBJ1-1
D gene: .
CDR3 DNA: TGCGCCAGCAGCCAAGTTACAGGGAACACTGAAGCTTTCTTT
CDR3 protein: CASSQVTGNTEAFF

clone size: .
V gene: TRBV5-8
J gene: TRBJ1-5
D gene: TRBD1
CDR3 DNA: TGTGCCAGCAGCTTGCGGTTAGGACAGGGCGGGCAGCCCCAGCATTTT
CDR3 protein: CASSLRLGQGGQPQHF

clone size: .
V gene: TRBV23-1
J gene: TRBJ1-1
D gene: .
CDR3 DNA: TGCGCCAGCAGTCAAAGGACCGGAGGAAACACTGAAGCTTTCTTT
CDR3 protein: CASSQRTGGNTEAFF

clone size: .
V gene: TRBV5-4
J gene: TRBJ2-3
D gene: TRBD2
CDR3 DNA: TGTGCCGGCGGGACTAGCGGGAGGGCCACGACAGATACGCAGTATTTT
CDR3 protein: CAGGTSGRATTDTQYF

clone size: .
V gene: TRBV28
J gene: TRBJ1-2
D gene: .
CDR3 DNA: TGTGCCAGCAGCTTGAAGACAGTTTCCTATGGCTACACCTTC
CDR3 protein: CASSLKTVSYGYTF

clone size: .
V gene: TRBV11-2
J gene: TRBJ2-7
D gene: TRBD1
CDR3 DNA: TGTGCCAGCAGCATCGGGACAGGACGCTCCTACGAGCAGTACTTC
CDR3 protein: CASSIGTGRSYEQYF

clone size: .
V gene: TRBV7-8
J gene: TRBJ2-5
D gene: TRBD2
CDR3 DNA: TGTGCCACTAGCGGGGGGGAGACCCAGTACTTC
CDR3 protein: CATSGGETQYF

clone size: .
V gene: TRBV5-6
J gene: TRBJ2-7
D gene: .
CDR3 DNA: TGTGCCAGCAGCTCGTACTACTATAGCTCCTACGAGCAGTACTTC
CDR3 protein: CASSSYYYSSYEQYF

clone size: .
V gene: TRBV14
J gene: TRBJ2-5
D gene: .
CDR3 DNA: TGTGCCAGCAGTCGGGACCAAGAGACCCAGTACTTC
CDR3 protein: CASSRDQETQYF

clone size: .
V gene: TRBV4-2
J gene: TRBJ2-1
D gene: TRBD1
CDR3 DNA: TGTGCCAGCAGCCAAGATGGGGGGACAGGGGGCGGCTACAATGAGCAGTTCTTC
CDR3 protein: CASSQDGGTGGGYNEQFF